Listed below are T cell receptor beta chains from one sample, sequenced in a study of T cells expressing NK-cell markers. TCRdb reprocessed the 5' RACE reads, with one entry per CDR3 protein and no DNA. The sample's table shows approximately 380,000 distinct CDR3 sequences. The source material was blood T cells: a sorted CD56 or NKG2C T cell subset, CD4+ or CD8+ T cells, or bulk PBMC T cells (not recorded which). All receptors come from a man aged 18-75 years in good health. Each CDR3 is given with its conserved first and last residue. Each record gives: J gene, V gene, CDR3 protein.

>TRBJ2-4|TRBV30
CAWSASGWQNIQYF
>TRBJ2-6|TRBV5-5
CASSTPTLPGANVLTF
>TRBJ2-2|TRBV28
CASSGTVNTGELFF
>TRBJ1-5|TRBV2
CASRGELANQPQHF
>TRBJ1-1|TRBV7-8
CASSHNLNTEAFF
>TRBJ2-7|TRBV20-1
CSAPLAGEQEQYF
>TRBJ2-3|TRBV24-1
CATSDRTSPTDTQYF
>TRBJ2-5|TRBV14
CASSRALTGGRETQYF
>TRBJ2-2|TRBV13
CASSLGLAGRYTGELFF
>TRBJ2-6|TRBV5-1
CASSPDASAGANVLTF
>TRBJ2-1|TRBV24-1
CATSDLAGGNNEQFF
>TRBJ2-7|TRBV7-9
CASSSTEQQGALWEQYF
>TRBJ1-2|TRBV7-2
CASSSQTNYGYTF
>TRBJ2-3|TRBV19
CASSINVGTQYF
>TRBJ1-1|TRBV12-3/TRBV12-4
CASSLFQVSSEAFF
>TRBJ2-3|TRBV6-5
CASSYSTGASSVGGTQYF
>TRBJ1-5|TRBV12-3/TRBV12-4
CASSRRDRGGNQPQHF
>TRBJ2-2|TRBV28
CASSFFGEGTNTGELFF
>TRBJ2-3|TRBV20-1
CSARRDTTSTDTQYF
>TRBJ1-1|TRBV12-3/TRBV12-4
CASSLRGLIQAFF
>TRBJ1-1|TRBV12-5
CASGLRLRSEAFF
>TRBJ1-2|TRBV12-3/TRBV12-4
CASSPTGTVDYGYTF
>TRBJ1-5|TRBV15
CATSYARTGGRSNQPQHF
>TRBJ2-6|TRBV5-1
CASSLRMAGFTGANVLTF
>TRBJ2-2|TRBV12-3/TRBV12-4
CASSLTLNTGELFF
>TRBJ2-6|TRBV19
CASSVPDRGGSGANVLTF
>TRBJ1-1|TRBV5-6
CASSALDTGTEAFF
>TRBJ2-5|TRBV7-9
CASSLSRGRFETQYF
>TRBJ2-1|TRBV6-5
CASSYSTSGGLSSYNEQFF
>TRBJ2-5|TRBV27
CASATDRVVETQYF
>TRBJ1-5|TRBV5-1
CASSLGTGDSNQPQHF
>TRBJ2-1|TRBV6-5
CASSSSTGGRRNEQFF
>TRBJ1-1|TRBV18
CASSPESGVRTEAFF